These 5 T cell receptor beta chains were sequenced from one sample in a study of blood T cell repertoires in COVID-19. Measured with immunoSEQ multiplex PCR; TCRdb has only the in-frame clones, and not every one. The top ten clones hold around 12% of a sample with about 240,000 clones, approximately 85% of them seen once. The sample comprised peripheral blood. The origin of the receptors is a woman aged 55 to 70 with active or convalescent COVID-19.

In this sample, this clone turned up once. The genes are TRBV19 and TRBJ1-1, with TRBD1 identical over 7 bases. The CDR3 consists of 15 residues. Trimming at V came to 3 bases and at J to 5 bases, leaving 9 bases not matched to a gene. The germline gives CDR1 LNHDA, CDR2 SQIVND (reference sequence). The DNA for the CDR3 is TGTGCCAGTAGTATCCCCCCAGGGGGGAAGACTGAAGCTTTCTTT. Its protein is CASSIPPGGKTEAFF.

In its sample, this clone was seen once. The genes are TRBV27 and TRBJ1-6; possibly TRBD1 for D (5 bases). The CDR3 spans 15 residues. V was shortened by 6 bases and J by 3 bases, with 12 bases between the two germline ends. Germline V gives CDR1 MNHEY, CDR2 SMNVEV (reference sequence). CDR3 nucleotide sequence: TGTGCCAGCAGCCCCTTACAGGTCTATAATTCACCCCTCCACTTT. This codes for CASSPLQVYNSPLHF.

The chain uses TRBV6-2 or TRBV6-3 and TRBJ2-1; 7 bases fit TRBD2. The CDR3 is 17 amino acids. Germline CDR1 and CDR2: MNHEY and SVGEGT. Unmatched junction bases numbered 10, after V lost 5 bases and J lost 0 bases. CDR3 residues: CASSPLNGGSSYNEQFF. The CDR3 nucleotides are TGTGCCAGCAGTCCCTTAAACGGGGGGAGCTCCTACAATGAGCAGTTCTTC.

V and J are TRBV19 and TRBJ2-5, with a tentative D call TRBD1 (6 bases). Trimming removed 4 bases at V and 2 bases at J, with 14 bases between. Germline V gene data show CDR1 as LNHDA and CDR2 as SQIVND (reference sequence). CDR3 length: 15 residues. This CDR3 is CASSTRTAGQETQYF. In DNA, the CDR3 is TGTGCCAGTAGTACCCGGACAGCTGGACAAGAGACCCAGTACTTC.

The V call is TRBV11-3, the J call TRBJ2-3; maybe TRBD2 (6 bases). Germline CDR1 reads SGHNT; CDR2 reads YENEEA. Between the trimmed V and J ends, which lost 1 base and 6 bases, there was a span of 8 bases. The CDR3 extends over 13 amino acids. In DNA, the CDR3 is TGTGCCAGCAGCTTAGCTGGGGGGGATACGCAGTATTTT. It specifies CASSLAGGDTQYF.